Listed below are T cell receptor beta chains from one sample, sequenced in a study of HIV-infected patients and healthy controls. From the 5' RACE reads, TCRdb called clonotypes with MiXCR, one entry per CDR3 protein. The table includes around 20,000 distinct CDR3 sequences, 10% to 15% detected once. The sequenced sample consisted of blood. Receptors originate from an adult in good health. The CDR3 runs from the conserved cysteine through the conserved F or W. The D gene is left open where the match is weak. The size field is filled for only some rows; it gives once, few, many or a size class.

clone_size: many
v_call: TRBV24-1
d_call: -
j_call: TRBJ1-5
cdr3_nt: TGTGCCACCAGTGAAAATGGGGATCAGCCCCAGCATTTT
cdr3_aa: CATSENGDQPQHF

clone_size: many
v_call: TRBV4-2
d_call: -
j_call: TRBJ2-4
cdr3_nt: TGTGCCAGCAGCCAAGAGGGAATTACCGCCAAAAACATTCAGTACTTC
cdr3_aa: CASSQEGITAKNIQYF

clone_size: many
v_call: TRBV2
d_call: -
j_call: TRBJ1-5
cdr3_nt: TGTGCCAGCGTGTTTTCGGGGGTCAGCAATCAGCCCCAGCATTTT
cdr3_aa: CASVFSGVSNQPQHF

clone_size: many
v_call: TRBV5-1
d_call: -
j_call: TRBJ2-5
cdr3_nt: TGCGCCAGCAGCTTGGGACAGCCCCAAGAGACCCAGTACTTC
cdr3_aa: CASSLGQPQETQYF

clone_size: many
v_call: TRBV28
d_call: TRBD2
j_call: TRBJ2-3
cdr3_nt: TGTGCCAGCAGTTTATCGGTCGGGATAGCGGGGGACACAGATACGCAGTATTTT
cdr3_aa: CASSLSVGIAGDTDTQYF

clone_size: -
v_call: TRBV6-1
d_call: -
j_call: TRBJ2-6
cdr3_nt: TGTGCCAGCACCCCGAGATCTGGGGCCAACGTCCTGACTTTC
cdr3_aa: CASTPRSGANVLTF

clone_size: many
v_call: TRBV19
d_call: -
j_call: TRBJ2-6
cdr3_nt: TGTGCCAGTAGGGCACGGGGTGGGGCCAACGTCCTGACTTTC
cdr3_aa: CASRARGGANVLTF

clone_size: many
v_call: TRBV18
d_call: -
j_call: TRBJ1-3
cdr3_nt: TGTGCCAGCTCACCACTCCGGGGAACGGAAGGAAACACCATATATTTT
cdr3_aa: CASSPLRGTEGNTIYF

clone_size: many
v_call: TRBV20-1
d_call: -
j_call: TRBJ2-2
cdr3_nt: TGCAGTGCTAGCATAACGAACACCGGGGAGCTGTTTTTT
cdr3_aa: CSASITNTGELFF

clone_size: medium-sized
v_call: TRBV11-2
d_call: -
j_call: TRBJ1-4
cdr3_nt: TGTGCCAGCAGCTTTACAGGAGGTGAAAAACTGTTTTTT
cdr3_aa: CASSFTGGEKLFF

clone_size: many
v_call: TRBV12-3/TRBV12-4
d_call: -
j_call: TRBJ2-7
cdr3_nt: TGTGCCAGCAGTACCAGCCGGGACCCCGACTACGAGCAGTACTTC
cdr3_aa: CASSTSRDPDYEQYF

clone_size: many
v_call: TRBV28
d_call: TRBD2
j_call: TRBJ2-3
cdr3_nt: TGTGCCAGCAGTTTACGACTAGCGGGCAGCACAGATACGCAGTATTTT
cdr3_aa: CASSLRLAGSTDTQYF

clone_size: -
v_call: TRBV5-5
d_call: TRBD1
j_call: TRBJ1-2
cdr3_nt: TGTGCCAGCAGCTCAGGGGACAGGGGGCATGGCTACACCTTC
cdr3_aa: CASSSGDRGHGYTF

clone_size: few
v_call: TRBV7-3
d_call: -
j_call: TRBJ1-3
cdr3_nt: TGTGCCAGCAGCTTTGGGAATTCTGGAAACACCATATATTTT
cdr3_aa: CASSFGNSGNTIYF

clone_size: many
v_call: TRBV15
d_call: -
j_call: TRBJ2-3
cdr3_nt: TGTGCCACCAGCAGAGATTGGGCAGATACGCAGTATTTT
cdr3_aa: CATSRDWADTQYF

clone_size: medium-sized
v_call: TRBV2
d_call: -
j_call: TRBJ2-7
cdr3_nt: TGTGCCAGCGCCCAGGGCCACTACGAGCAGTACTTC
cdr3_aa: CASAQGHYEQYF

clone_size: medium-sized
v_call: TRBV7-9
d_call: -
j_call: TRBJ2-2
cdr3_nt: TGTGCCAGCCAATTTCAGGGGGGGTCTGCCGCCGGGGAGCTGTTTTTT
cdr3_aa: CASQFQGGSAAGELFF

clone_size: many
v_call: TRBV2
d_call: -
j_call: TRBJ2-6
cdr3_nt: TGTGCCAGCGGAGGACTTACGTCTGGGGCCAACGTCCTGACTTTC
cdr3_aa: CASGGLTSGANVLTF

clone_size: many
v_call: TRBV7-2
d_call: -
j_call: TRBJ1-1
cdr3_nt: TGTGCCAGCAGCCCTTATTTCGAGACGGGTAACACTGAAGCTTTCTTT
cdr3_aa: CASSPYFETGNTEAFF

clone_size: many
v_call: TRBV18
d_call: -
j_call: TRBJ2-2
cdr3_nt: TGTGCCAGCTCACCACCGATTGGGGCGCCGAACACCGGGGAGCTGTTTTTT
cdr3_aa: CASSPPIGAPNTGELFF

clone_size: medium-sized
v_call: TRBV20-1
d_call: -
j_call: TRBJ1-4
cdr3_nt: TGCAGTGCTAGAGATCGGGTAGGGGATGAAAAACTGTTTTTT
cdr3_aa: CSARDRVGDEKLFF

clone_size: many
v_call: TRBV7-7
d_call: -
j_call: TRBJ2-2
cdr3_nt: TGTGCTAGCAGCTCACCGACAGAAAACACCGGGGAGCTGTTTTTT
cdr3_aa: CASSSPTENTGELFF

clone_size: -
v_call: TRBV14
d_call: -
j_call: TRBJ2-3
cdr3_nt: TGTGCCAGCAGCCAAGATGGGCTTCGGATACGTTTCACAGATACGCAGTATTTT
cdr3_aa: CASSQDGLRIRFTDTQYF

clone_size: many
v_call: TRBV7-2
d_call: TRBD1
j_call: TRBJ2-3
cdr3_nt: TGTGCCAGCAGCCTTCTCGCGGGCGGGACAGGGCGTGTTTACACAGATACGCAGTATTTT
cdr3_aa: CASSLLAGGTGRVYTDTQYF

clone_size: -
v_call: TRBV20-1
d_call: -
j_call: TRBJ1-3
cdr3_nt: TGCAGTGCCAAGAGGACGGTCAGCTCTGGAAACACCATATATTTT
cdr3_aa: CSAKRTVSSGNTIYF

clone_size: many
v_call: TRBV20-1
d_call: -
j_call: TRBJ2-5
cdr3_nt: TGCAGTGCTAGAAACGCACGGGGGCCCGGCGAGACCCAGTACTTC
cdr3_aa: CSARNARGPGETQYF

clone_size: -
v_call: TRBV7-2
d_call: -
j_call: TRBJ1-2
cdr3_nt: TGTGCCAGCAGCTTAGAATTCAGGGGATACTATGGCTACACCTTC
cdr3_aa: CASSLEFRGYYGYTF

clone_size: many
v_call: TRBV18
d_call: TRBD2
j_call: TRBJ2-3
cdr3_nt: TGTGCCAGCTCTCGGACTTTACTAGCGGGGGGTACAGATACGCAGTATTTT
cdr3_aa: CASSRTLLAGGTDTQYF

clone_size: many
v_call: TRBV30
d_call: -
j_call: TRBJ1-2
cdr3_nt: TGTGCCTGGAGTGTTGCATGGGCCGGGATGAATGGCTACACCTTC
cdr3_aa: CAWSVAWAGMNGYTF

clone_size: -
v_call: TRBV19
d_call: -
j_call: TRBJ1-5
cdr3_nt: TGTGCCAGTAGCCAGAATACCAATCAGCCCCAGCATTTT
cdr3_aa: CASSQNTNQPQHF

clone_size: many
v_call: TRBV5-1
d_call: -
j_call: TRBJ2-1
cdr3_nt: TGCGCCAGCAGCTTGGTACGCCCCACGGGGAATGAGCAGTTCTTC
cdr3_aa: CASSLVRPTGNEQFF

clone_size: many
v_call: TRBV20-1
d_call: -
j_call: TRBJ1-2
cdr3_nt: TGCAGTGCATCAGCACAGGGAAACTATGGCTACACCTTC
cdr3_aa: CSASAQGNYGYTF

clone_size: medium-sized
v_call: TRBV3-1
d_call: TRBD1
j_call: TRBJ1-1
cdr3_nt: TGTGCCAGCAGCTCTACGCGACAGGGAGGTCCTGAAGCTTTCTTT
cdr3_aa: CASSSTRQGGPEAFF

clone_size: many
v_call: TRBV6-5
d_call: TRBD1
j_call: TRBJ2-3
cdr3_nt: TGTGCTCCGACAGGGGGCTGGGGAGATACGCAGTATTTT
cdr3_aa: CAPTGGWGDTQYF

clone_size: many
v_call: TRBV29-1
d_call: -
j_call: TRBJ2-3
cdr3_nt: TGCAGCGTTTGGGTCGACACAGATACGCAGTATTTT
cdr3_aa: CSVWVDTDTQYF

clone_size: -
v_call: TRBV2
d_call: TRBD1
j_call: TRBJ2-5
cdr3_nt: TGTGCCAGCAGGGGACAGGGGAGGATACAAGAGACCCAGTACTTC
cdr3_aa: CASRGQGRIQETQYF

clone_size: many
v_call: TRBV6-5
d_call: TRBD1
j_call: TRBJ1-6
cdr3_nt: TGTGCCAGCAGTTGGGACAGGGCGGGGTCACCCCTCCACTTT
cdr3_aa: CASSWDRAGSPLHF

clone_size: -
v_call: TRBV4-2
d_call: -
j_call: TRBJ2-6
cdr3_nt: TGTGCCAGCAGCCAACCCCAGAGCTCTGGGGCCAACGTCCTGACTTTC
cdr3_aa: CASSQPQSSGANVLTF

clone_size: many
v_call: TRBV7-9
d_call: -
j_call: TRBJ2-7
cdr3_nt: TGTGCCAGCGGTAGAAGGGCTTTCTACGAGCAGTACTTC
cdr3_aa: CASGRRAFYEQYF

clone_size: many
v_call: TRBV3-1
d_call: -
j_call: TRBJ2-1
cdr3_nt: TGTGCCAGCAGCCCTCCGGGACGGATGATAAATGAGCAGTTCTTC
cdr3_aa: CASSPPGRMINEQFF

clone_size: few
v_call: TRBV29-1
d_call: -
j_call: TRBJ1-1
cdr3_nt: TGCAGCGGGACAGAGAACACTGAAGCTTTCTTT
cdr3_aa: CSGTENTEAFF

clone_size: -
v_call: TRBV7-3
d_call: -
j_call: TRBJ2-3
cdr3_nt: TGTGCCAGCAGCTTAAATTGGGGTTCGGGCAATACGCAGTATTTT
cdr3_aa: CASSLNWGSGNTQYF

clone_size: many
v_call: TRBV7-2
d_call: -
j_call: TRBJ1-5
cdr3_nt: TGTGCCAGCAGCTTAGAGAGGCTCAATCAGCCCCAGCATTTT
cdr3_aa: CASSLERLNQPQHF

clone_size: medium-sized
v_call: TRBV11-2
d_call: -
j_call: TRBJ1-1
cdr3_nt: TGTGCCAGCAGCCTAGGAGGGAACACTGAAGCTTTCTTT
cdr3_aa: CASSLGGNTEAFF

clone_size: -
v_call: TRBV5-5
d_call: TRBD1
j_call: TRBJ2-7
cdr3_nt: TGTGCCAGCAGCTCTAAGGACAGGGCCTACGAGCAGTACTTC
cdr3_aa: CASSSKDRAYEQYF

clone_size: -
v_call: TRBV7-2
d_call: -
j_call: TRBJ2-7
cdr3_nt: TGTGCCAGCAGCTTATCTCACAGCTCCTACGAGCAGTACTTC
cdr3_aa: CASSLSHSSYEQYF